The source of this T cell receptor beta chain is a study of blood T cells in healthy people across ages. Study-wide points: Measured against age, TCR beta diversity per million T cells decreased in a roughly linear manner.

The CDR3 consists of 13 residues. The V and J ends lost 0 bases and 7 bases respectively, with 9 bases between them. CDR1 and CDR2 from the germline V gene are MNHNY and SVGAGI (reference sequence). A second PCR of 7 to 11 cycles used a sample-barcoded 5' primer and a J-beta primer mix. A template-switch adaptor containing 12 random nucleotides labeled each cDNA molecule. Via MiXCR, TCRdb re-called the 5' RACE reads, giving one row per CDR3 protein. The sample carries about 780,000 distinct CDR3 sequences, 20% to 30% recorded once. This clonotype was counted between two and nine times. Its antigen is unknown. A further study also used this sample, focusing on T cells of mothers and their children. In that study: Nine systemically healthy Caucasian donors: three mothers, six children. There were over 8.5 million TCR beta CDR3 reads from each mother and approximately 2.9 million from each child.

The source material was blood. This clonotype originated in a boy younger than 18 in good health. The V call is TRBV6-6, the J call TRBJ1-1; D uncertain. This CDR3 reads CASSYSSAYEAFF. CDR3 DNA: TGTGCCAGCAGTTACTCGAGCGCTTATGAAGCTTTCTTT.